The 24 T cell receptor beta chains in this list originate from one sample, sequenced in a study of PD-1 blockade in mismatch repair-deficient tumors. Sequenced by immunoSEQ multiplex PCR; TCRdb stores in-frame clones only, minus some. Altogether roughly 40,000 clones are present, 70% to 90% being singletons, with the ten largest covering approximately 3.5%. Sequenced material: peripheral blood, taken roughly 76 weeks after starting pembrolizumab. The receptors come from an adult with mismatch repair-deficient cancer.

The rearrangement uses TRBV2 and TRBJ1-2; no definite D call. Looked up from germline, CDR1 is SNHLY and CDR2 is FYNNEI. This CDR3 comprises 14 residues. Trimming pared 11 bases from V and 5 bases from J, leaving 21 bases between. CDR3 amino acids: CAGSWSRASYGYTF. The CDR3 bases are TGTGCCGGATCTTGGTCGAGGGCATCTTATGGCTACACCTTC.

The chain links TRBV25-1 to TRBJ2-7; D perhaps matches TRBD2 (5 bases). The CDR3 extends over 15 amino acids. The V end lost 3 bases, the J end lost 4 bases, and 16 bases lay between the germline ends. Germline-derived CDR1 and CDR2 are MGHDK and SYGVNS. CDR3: CASSDRRVLGYEQYF. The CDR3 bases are TGTGCCAGCAGTGATCGGCGGGTACTGGGATACGAGCAGTACTTC.

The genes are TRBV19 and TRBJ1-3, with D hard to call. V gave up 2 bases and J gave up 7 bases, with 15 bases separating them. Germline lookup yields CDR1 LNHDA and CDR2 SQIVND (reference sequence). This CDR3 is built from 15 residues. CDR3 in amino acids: CASSITLFRPNTIYF. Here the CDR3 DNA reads TGTGCCAGTAGTATAACCCTATTCCGCCCCAACACCATATATTTT.

As DNA, the CDR3 is TGCGCCAGCAGCTTGGGTCTATACCAAGAGACCCAGTACTTC. This codes for CASSLGLYQETQYF. This rearrangement joins TRBV5-1 to TRBJ2-5, with D uncertain. The CDR3 is made up of 14 amino acids. Germline CDR1 is SGHRS and CDR2 is YFSETQ. With 0 bases removed from V and 0 bases from J, the gap between germline ends came to 6 bases.

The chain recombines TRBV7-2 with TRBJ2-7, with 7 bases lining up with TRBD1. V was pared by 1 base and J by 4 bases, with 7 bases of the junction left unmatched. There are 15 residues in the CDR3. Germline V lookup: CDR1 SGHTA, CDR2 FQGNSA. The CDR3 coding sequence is TGTGCCAGCAGCTTAGAGGGTCGGGGACAGTACGAGCAGTACTTC. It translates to CASSLEGRGQYEQYF.

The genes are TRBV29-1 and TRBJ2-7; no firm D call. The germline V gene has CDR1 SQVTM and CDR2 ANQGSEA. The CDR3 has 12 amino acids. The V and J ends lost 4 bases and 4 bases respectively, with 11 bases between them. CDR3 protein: CSVVSETYEQYF. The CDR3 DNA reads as TGCAGCGTTGTGTCAGAGACATACGAGCAGTACTTC.

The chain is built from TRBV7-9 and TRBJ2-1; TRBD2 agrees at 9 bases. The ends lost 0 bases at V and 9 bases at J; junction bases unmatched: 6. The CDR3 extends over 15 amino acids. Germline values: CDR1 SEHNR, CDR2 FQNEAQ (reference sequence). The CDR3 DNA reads TGTGCCAGCAGCTTAGCGATAGCGGGAGATCTTGAGCAGTTCTTC. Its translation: CASSLAIAGDLEQFF.

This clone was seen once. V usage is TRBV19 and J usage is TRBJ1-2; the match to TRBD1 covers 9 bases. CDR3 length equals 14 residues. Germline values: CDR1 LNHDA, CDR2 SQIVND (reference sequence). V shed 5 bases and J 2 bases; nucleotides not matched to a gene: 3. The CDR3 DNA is TGTGCCAGTAGTGCAGGACAGGGGAACTATGGCTACACCTTC. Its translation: CASSAGQGNYGYTF.

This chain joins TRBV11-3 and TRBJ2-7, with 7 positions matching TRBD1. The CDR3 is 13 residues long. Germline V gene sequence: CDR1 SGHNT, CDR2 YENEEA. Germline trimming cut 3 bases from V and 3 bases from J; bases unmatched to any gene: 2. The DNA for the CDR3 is TGTGCCAGCAGCTTGGGACAGATCTACGAGCAGTACTTC. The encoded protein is CASSLGQIYEQYF. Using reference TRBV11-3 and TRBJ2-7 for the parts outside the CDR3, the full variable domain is EAGVVQSPRYKIIEKKQPVAFWCNPISGHNTLYWYLQNLGQGPELLIRYENEEAVDDSQLPKDRFSAERLKGVDSTLKIQPAELGDSAVYLCASSLGQIYEQYFGPGTRLTVT.

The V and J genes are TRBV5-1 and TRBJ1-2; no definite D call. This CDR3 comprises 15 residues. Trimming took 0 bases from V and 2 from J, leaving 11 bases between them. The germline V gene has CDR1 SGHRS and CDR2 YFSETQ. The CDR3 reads CASSLESNSNYGYTF. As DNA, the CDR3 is TGCGCCAGCAGCTTGGAGAGTAACTCAAACTATGGCTACACCTTC. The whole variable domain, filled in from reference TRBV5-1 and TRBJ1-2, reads KAGVTQTPRYLIKTRGQQVTLSCSPISGHRSVSWYQQTPGQGLQFLFEYFSETQRNKGNFPGRFSGRQFSNSRSEMNVSTLELGDSALYLCASSLESNSNYGYTFGSGTRLTVV.

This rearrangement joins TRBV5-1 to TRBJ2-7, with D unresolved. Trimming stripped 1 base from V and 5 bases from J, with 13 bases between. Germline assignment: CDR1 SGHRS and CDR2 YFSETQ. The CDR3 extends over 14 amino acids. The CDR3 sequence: CASSLLMNLDEQYF. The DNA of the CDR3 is TGCGCCAGCAGCTTGTTGATGAATCTCGACGAGCAGTACTTC.

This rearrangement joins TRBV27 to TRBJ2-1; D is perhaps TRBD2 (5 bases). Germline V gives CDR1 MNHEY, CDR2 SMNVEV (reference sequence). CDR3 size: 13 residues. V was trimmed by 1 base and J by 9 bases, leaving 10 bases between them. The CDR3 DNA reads TGTGCCAGCAGTTTATTAGGGAGTGCTGAGCAGTTCTTC. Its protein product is CASSLLGSAEQFF.

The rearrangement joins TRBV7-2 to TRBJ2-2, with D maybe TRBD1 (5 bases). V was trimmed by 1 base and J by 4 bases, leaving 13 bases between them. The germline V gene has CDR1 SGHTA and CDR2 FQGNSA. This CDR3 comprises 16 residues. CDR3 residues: CASSLVSQGGTGELFF. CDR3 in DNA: TGTGCCAGCAGCTTAGTTTCTCAGGGCGGCACCGGGGAGCTGTTTTTT.

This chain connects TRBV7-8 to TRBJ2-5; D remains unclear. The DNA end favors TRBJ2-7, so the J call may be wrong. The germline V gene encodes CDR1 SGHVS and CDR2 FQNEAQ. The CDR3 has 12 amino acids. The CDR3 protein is CASSLVSYEQYF. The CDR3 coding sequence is TGTGCCAGCAGCTTAGTCTCCTACGAGCAGTACTTC.

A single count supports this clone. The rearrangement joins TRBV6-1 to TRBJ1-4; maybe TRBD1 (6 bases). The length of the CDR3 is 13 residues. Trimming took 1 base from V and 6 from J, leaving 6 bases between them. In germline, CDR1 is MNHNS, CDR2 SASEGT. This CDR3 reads CASSEGQDEKLFF. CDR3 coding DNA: TGTGCCAGCAGTGAAGGACAGGATGAAAAACTGTTTTTT.

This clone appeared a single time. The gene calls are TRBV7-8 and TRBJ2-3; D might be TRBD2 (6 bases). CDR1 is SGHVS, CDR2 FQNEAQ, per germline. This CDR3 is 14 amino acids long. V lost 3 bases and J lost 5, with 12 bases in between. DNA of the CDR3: TGTGCCAGCAGCTTGGGGACTTCTCGAGATACGCAGTATTTT. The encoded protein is CASSLGTSRDTQYF.

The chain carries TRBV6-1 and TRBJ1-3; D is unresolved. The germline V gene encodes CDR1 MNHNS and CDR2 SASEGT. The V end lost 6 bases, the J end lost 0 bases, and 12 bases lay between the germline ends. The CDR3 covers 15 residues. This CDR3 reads CASSALGSSGNTIYF. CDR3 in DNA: TGTGCCAGCAGCGCATTAGGAAGCTCTGGAAACACCATATATTTT.

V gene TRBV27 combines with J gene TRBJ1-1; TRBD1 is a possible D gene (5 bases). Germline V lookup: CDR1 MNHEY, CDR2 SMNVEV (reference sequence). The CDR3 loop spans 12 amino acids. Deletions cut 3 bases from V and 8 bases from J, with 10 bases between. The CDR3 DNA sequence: TGTGCCAGCAGTTTCTTGGGGGGGGAAGCTTTCTTT. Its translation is CASSFLGGEAFF.

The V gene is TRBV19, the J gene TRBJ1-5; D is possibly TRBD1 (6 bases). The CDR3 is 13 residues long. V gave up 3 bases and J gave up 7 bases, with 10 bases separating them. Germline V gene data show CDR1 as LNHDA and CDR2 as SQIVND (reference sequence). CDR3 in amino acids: CASSIGQKQPQHF. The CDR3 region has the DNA TGTGCCAGTAGTATTGGACAGAAACAGCCCCAGCATTTT.

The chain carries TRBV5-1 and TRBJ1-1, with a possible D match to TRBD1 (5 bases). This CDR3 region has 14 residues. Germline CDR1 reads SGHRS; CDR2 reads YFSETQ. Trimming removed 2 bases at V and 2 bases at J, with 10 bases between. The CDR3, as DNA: TGCGCCAGCAGCTTAAGGGACTATAACACTGAAGCTTTCTTT. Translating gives CASSLRDYNTEAFF.

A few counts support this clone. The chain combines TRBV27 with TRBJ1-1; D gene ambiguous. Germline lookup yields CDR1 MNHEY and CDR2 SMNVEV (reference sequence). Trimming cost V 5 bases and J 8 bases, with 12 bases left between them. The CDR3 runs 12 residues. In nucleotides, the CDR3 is TGTGCCAGCAGTCCAGGCGGGGTCGAAGCTTTCTTT. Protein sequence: CASSPGGVEAFF.

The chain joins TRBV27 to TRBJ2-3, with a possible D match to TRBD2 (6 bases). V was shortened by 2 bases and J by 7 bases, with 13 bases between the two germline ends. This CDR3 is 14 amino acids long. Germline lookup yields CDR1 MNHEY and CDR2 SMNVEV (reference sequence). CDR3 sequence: CASSLAGKRNTQYF. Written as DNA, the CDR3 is TGTGCCAGCAGTTTAGCGGGGAAAAGAAATACGCAGTATTTT.

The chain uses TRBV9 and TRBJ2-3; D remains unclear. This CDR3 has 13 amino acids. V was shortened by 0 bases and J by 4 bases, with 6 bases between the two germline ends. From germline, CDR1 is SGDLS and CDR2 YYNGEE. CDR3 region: CASSVALSDTQYF. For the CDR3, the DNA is TGTGCCAGCAGCGTAGCCCTTTCAGATACGCAGTATTTT.

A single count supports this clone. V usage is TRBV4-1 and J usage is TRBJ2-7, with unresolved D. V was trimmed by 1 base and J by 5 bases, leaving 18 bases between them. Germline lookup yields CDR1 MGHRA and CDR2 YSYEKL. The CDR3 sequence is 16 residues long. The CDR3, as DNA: TGCGCCAGCAGCCAAGTCAACCTTGTGGGCTGGGACGAGCAGTACTTC. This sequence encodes CASSQVNLVGWDEQYF.